This record looks at one T cell receptor beta chain sequence and its context. The record originates from a study of cytotoxic CD8 clonotypes in ibrutinib-treated CLL. Measured with immunoSEQ multiplex PCR; TCRdb has only the in-frame clones, and not every one. The sample shows under 150,000 clones, approximately 89% of them seen only once. This clonotype was obtained from a human donor with chronic lymphocytic leukemia. The specimen comprised PBMCs, sampled after 12 months of ibrutinib treatment.

CDR3 sequence: CASRGGVIYEQYF. The CDR3 nucleotides read TGTGCCAGCAGGGGAGGGGTCATCTACGAGCAGTACTTC. The rearrangement uses TRBV6-1 and TRBJ2-7; 7 nucleotides agree with TRBD2. The V gene end was trimmed by 6 bases and the J gene end by 3 bases; junction bases not matched to a gene: 5. There are 13 residues in the CDR3. Germline CDR1 is MNHNS and CDR2 is SASEGT.